This T cell receptor (beta chain) was retrieved from a study of blood T cell repertoires in COVID-19. Study summary: PBMCs, B-cell-depleted T cells, or T cells were the source of the cDNA or gDNA that made up the material.

The V end lost 2 bases, the J end lost 4 bases, and 13 bases lay between the germline ends. The CDR3 loop spans 14 amino acids. Germline V CDR1 and CDR2: SGHRS, YFSETQ. How the authors handled the data: Amplified reference gene primers provided the basis for estimating nucleated cell counts. The method was immunoSEQ multiplex PCR; TCRdb's version includes in-frame clones alone and lacks a portion of them. V, J and clone size derive from that table, while D and trimming were established from the DNA sequence. The sample has under 65,000 clones, 84% seen once. The sequenced sample was peripheral blood. The clonotype was recovered from a woman aged 60-70 years with acute or convalescent COVID-19. This sequence joins TRBV5-1 and TRBJ2-7, with D perhaps matching TRBD1 (6 bases). CDR3 in DNA: TGCGCCAGCAGCTTCCGGGACACCCTATACGAGCAGTACTTC. It yields the protein CASSFRDTLYEQYF.